The TCR beta chain described here comes from a study of coeliac disease. Study results and limitations: In active celiac disease, intraepithelial and lamina propria TRB and TRG repertoires were less clonal than controls. According to the authors, this method cannot detect gliadin-specific T cells in an unbiased way.

As for this clone: Antigen: not known.

TCRdb keeps only in-frame clones here, not all; method: immunoSEQ multiplex PCR. The table lists roughly 4,300 clones, 55% to 65% of them singletons. Sequenced material: intraepithelial lymphocytes from the gut. The TCR originated in an older man with active celiac disease.

CDR3 loop: CASRVGDSPLHF. DNA for the CDR3: TGTGCCAGTAGAGTCGGGGATTCACCCCTCCACTTT. The chain recombines TRBV10-3 with TRBJ1-6, with D hard to call. This CDR3 has 12 amino acids. V was shortened by 10 bases and J by 8 bases, with 12 bases between the two germline ends. In germline, CDR1 is ENHRY, CDR2 SYGVKD.